The text below deals with one T cell receptor (beta chain). Its recognized antigen is unknown. No much larger clone is present one base from it, and per-base qualities are unavailable. The CDR3 contains 15 residues, cysteine and phenylalanine counted. CDR3 DNA only is kept here, 45 bases in frame from base 1. CDR1 and CDR2 are read off the germline V gene (reference sequence) as LNHNV and YYDKDF. At the junction V is shortened by 1 base and J by 3 bases; bases outside the gene matches: 2. TCRbeta CDR3 regions were amplified from genomic DNA by means of the immunoSEQ Assay, a bias-controlled multiplex PCR. The authors' analysis ran thus. Within the assay, amplification of reference gene primers was used to estimate how many nucleated cells each sample contained. To quantify the absolute abundance of each unique TCRbeta CDR3 rearrangement, sequence reads were collapsed and filtered. Productive Simpson clonality was computed per sample as the square root of Simpson's diversity index over productive rearrangements. TCRdb mirrors the immuneACCESS table, restricted to in-frame sequences. Some clones are absent from its copies; in checked studies, under half trace to an unresolved V gene, and the reason for the others is unknown. V and J calls and clone size are those listed in that table; D and trimming were worked out from the DNA. This sample gives more than 200,000 clones in total; around 88% of them show up just once. The top ten constitute 7.5% to 9% of the sample.

Collaborating institutions collected whole blood in K2EDTA tubes following their own protocols. For TCRbeta analysis, collaborator samples were shipped as frozen whole blood, as isolated PBMCs, or as DNA extracted from either sample type. The sample comes from a study of blood T cell repertoires in COVID-19 (dated by TCRdb to 2018 to 2021). Concerning the study at large: The collaborator samples originated in the United States, Italy and Spain and spanned the acute and convalescent phases of COVID-19. Samples came from the ongoing ImmuneRACE study (first 160 participants) plus 1,254 subjects from 6 global collaborators. A de-identified subject ID, COVID-19 status, age in years and sex were almost always included in the sample metadata. The dataset comprised deeply sampled blood TCRbeta repertoires from subjects exposed to, actively infected with, or recovered from COVID-19. Where available, HLA class I and class II types were obtained from metadata supplied by the sample provider rather than from assay-based typing. The prospective study material was composed of cDNA or gDNA derived from T cells, B-cell-depleted T cells, or PBMCs. The repertoires were released in a freely available public database intended as a resource for research on the immune response to SARS-CoV-2.

What the study reported, not specific to this receptor: How much clinical and demographic metadata was included differed by source and by participant, and the metadata was provided uncurated.

The sequence derives from a woman in her forties or fifties with acute or convalescent COVID-19. The chain joins TRBV15 to TRBJ2-4; a stretch of 8 junction bases matches TRBD2. The specimen was peripheral blood. The DNA sequence is TGTGCCACCAGCAGAGGTAGCGGGGACAAAAACATTCAGTACTTC. This codes for CATSRGSGDKNIQYF.